This entry lists 26 T cell receptor beta chains sequenced from one sample in a study of T cell responses to AZD1222 COVID-19 vaccine. The table came from immunoSEQ multiplex PCR; TCRdb's copy has only in-frame clones and leaves some out. Of about 110,000 clones listed, approximately 94% were seen once; the top ten hold 2.5% to 3%. Sequenced material: peripheral blood, taken 28 days after the second AZD1222 dose. The receptors originated from an adult who received the AZD1222 COVID-19 vaccine.

With respect to this clone: The junction shows a germline mismatch at one end, possibly a read error. The chain combines TRBV29-1 with TRBJ2-1, with 7 bases identical to TRBD1. CDR3 size: 14 residues. The germline gives CDR1 SQVTM, CDR2 ANQGSEA. This chain's CDR3 is CSVEDATGEWGRLF. The CDR3 DNA reads TGCAGCGTTGAAGACGCCACAGGGGAATGGGGTAGACTCTTC.

V usage is TRBV6-5 and J usage is TRBJ1-2; D is possibly TRBD1 (5 bases). This CDR3 spans 14 amino acids. Germline assignment: CDR1 MNHEY and CDR2 SVGAGI. Trimming took 9 bases from V and 4 from J, leaving 18 bases between them. The CDR3 is CARLGEGTFYGYTF. The CDR3 DNA sequence: TGTGCCAGGCTAGGGGAGGGGACGTTCTATGGCTACACCTTC.

The V and J genes are TRBV12-5 and TRBJ2-7; D call uncertain. V lost 5 bases and J 6 bases, leaving 8 bases between the germline ends. Germline CDR1 LGHNT, CDR2 FRNRAP. The CDR3 loop spans 11 amino acids. DNA of the CDR3: TGTGCTAGTGGTCTTTTTAGCGAGCAGTACTTC. Translation: CASGLFSEQYF. Based on the CDR3 plus reference TRBV12-5 and TRBJ2-7, the full variable domain is DARVTQTPRHKVTEMGQEVTMRCQPILGHNTVFWYRQTMMQGLELLAYFRNRAPLDDSGMPKDRFSAEMPDATLATLKIQPSEPRDSAVYFCASGLFSEQYFGPGTRLTVT.

The chain couples TRBV7-9 to TRBJ1-2; D is unclear. This CDR3 region has 11 residues. V was trimmed by 5 bases and J by 9 bases, leaving 10 bases between them. The germline gives CDR1 SEHNR, CDR2 FQNEAQ (reference sequence). The CDR3, as DNA: TGTGCCAGCAGCATACTCGAGAGCTACACCTTC. The encoded protein is CASSILESYTF.

This chain uses TRBV27 with TRBJ2-1; maybe TRBD2 (6 bases). The CDR3 sequence is 15 residues long. CDR1 MNHEY and CDR2 SMNVEV come from the germline V gene (reference sequence). V was shortened by 7 bases and J by 5 bases, with 18 bases between the two germline ends. In nucleotides, the CDR3 is TGTGCCAGCAACACCTGGGGGGACTTAAACAATGAGCAGTTCTTC. It codes for CASNTWGDLNNEQFF.

V and J are TRBV2 and TRBJ1-1; no clear D gene. Trimming shortened V by 7 bases and J by 8 bases, and 11 bases separated the two germline ends. The CDR3 has 11 residues. From germline, CDR1 is SNHLY and CDR2 FYNNEI. The CDR3: CASIRFREAFF. The CDR3 nucleotides read TGTGCCAGCATTAGGTTTCGGGAAGCTTTCTTT.

V and J are TRBV2 and TRBJ1-2; 9 positions agree with TRBD1. Germline CDR1 SNHLY, CDR2 FYNNEI. Germline trimming cut 6 bases from V and 5 bases from J; bases unmatched to any gene: 4. The CDR3 totals 13 residues. CDR3: CASRDRGRYGYTF. The CDR3 region has the DNA TGTGCCAGCAGGGACAGGGGAAGGTATGGCTACACCTTC.

This chain uses TRBV10-1 with TRBJ1-1; possibly TRBD1 for D (6 bases). Germline V gene lookup returns CDR1 WNHNN and CDR2 SYGVQD (reference sequence). This CDR3 is 13 amino acids long. Trimming removed 6 bases from V and 4 bases from J, with 12 bases in between. The CDR3 spells CASRKEGGTEAFF. The CDR3 DNA reads TGCGCCAGCAGAAAAGAAGGGGGCACTGAAGCTTTCTTT.

This clone was detected once. The chain is built from TRBV11-2 and TRBJ1-1; no reliable D call. Germline lookup yields CDR1 SGHAT and CDR2 FQNNGV. This CDR3 has 16 residues. Trimming cost V 2 bases and J 5 bases, with 18 bases left between them. CDR3 DNA sequence: TGTGCCAGCAGCTTACACTTGGGCTCCTCGGGGACTGAAGCTTTCTTT. Its translation: CASSLHLGSSGTEAFF.

The chain joins TRBV18 to TRBJ1-5; TRBD1 matches at 9 bases. J gave up 5 bases and V 2 bases, and 7 bases lay outside the gene matches. The CDR3 totals 16 residues. CDR1 and CDR2 from the germline V gene are KGHSH and LQKENI. This CDR3 reads CASSPTVTGGYQPQHF. The CDR3 DNA follows: TGTGCCAGCTCACCAACGGTGACAGGGGGTTATCAGCCCCAGCATTTT.

V usage is TRBV18 and J usage is TRBJ1-3; tentatively, D is TRBD1 (5 bases). The CDR3 is made up of 12 amino acids. Per germline, CDR1 KGHSH and CDR2 LQKENI. V was clipped by 2 bases and J by 8 bases, with 7 bases between them. CDR3 sequence: CASSPSRDTIYF. DNA of the CDR3: TGTGCCAGCTCACCATCCAGGGACACCATATATTTT.

This chain joins TRBV27 and TRBJ1-1, with D hard to call. Trimming stripped 6 bases from V and 3 bases from J, with 11 bases between. Per germline, CDR1 MNHEY and CDR2 SMNVEV (reference sequence). The CDR3 runs 13 residues. CDR3 sequence reads: CASSYGTDTEAFF. The CDR3 DNA reads as TGTGCCAGCAGCTACGGTACCGACACTGAAGCTTTCTTT.

This chain connects TRBV27 to TRBJ1-1; no firm D call. The germline gives CDR1 MNHEY, CDR2 SMNVEV (reference sequence). V gave up 3 bases and J gave up 3 bases, with 17 bases separating them. The CDR3 has 16 amino acids. The DNA of the CDR3 is TGTGCCAGCAGTTTCACCCCCCAGAGCGCATACACTGAAGCTTTCTTT. Amino acids: CASSFTPQSAYTEAFF.

This clone was seen once. The chain combines TRBV28 with TRBJ2-3, with TRBD2 identical over 7 bases. The CDR3 has 14 amino acids. The V and J ends lost 6 bases and 1 base, in that order; junction bases with no gene match: 4. CDR1 is MDHEN and CDR2 is SYDVKM in the germline V gene. This CDR3 reads CASRRAGGTDTQYF. CDR3 bases: TGTGCCAGCAGAAGGGCGGGAGGCACAGATACGCAGTATTTT. The variable domain in full, with the rest retrieved from reference TRBV28 and TRBJ2-3, is DVKVTQSSRYLVKRTGEKVFLECVQDMDHENMFWYRQDPGLGLRLIYFSYDVKMKEKGDIPEGYSVSREKKERFSLILESASTNQTSMYLCASRRAGGTDTQYFGPGTRLTVL.

This chain uses TRBV2 with TRBJ1-3, with D unresolved. The CDR3 is 17 amino acids. Per the germline V gene, CDR1 is SNHLY and CDR2 is FYNNEI. V gave up 6 bases and J gave up 0 bases, with 18 bases separating them. As DNA, the CDR3 is TGTGCCAGCAGGTTATTTAAGGGCCCATCCTCTGGAAACACCATATATTTT. It yields the protein CASRLFKGPSSGNTIYF.

The V gene is TRBV7-2, the J gene TRBJ1-4; D is undetermined. Per the germline V gene, CDR1 is SGHTA and CDR2 is FQGNSA. Trimming took off 5 bases at V and 2 bases at J, with 15 bases between the two ends. CDR3 length: 16 residues. The CDR3 DNA reads as TGTGCCAGCAGCCCTCAGGACGGGAGGACTAATGAAAAACTGTTTTTT. Amino acid sequence: CASSPQDGRTNEKLFF.

The chain employs TRBV12-3 or TRBV12-4 and TRBJ2-7; D is ambiguous. Trimming took 6 bases from V and 2 from J, leaving 8 bases between them. The CDR3 covers 12 residues. As DNA, the CDR3 is TGTGCCAGCAGCTCAATAGCCTACGAGCAGTACTTC. It specifies CASSSIAYEQYF.

This sequence joins TRBV29-1 and TRBJ2-7, with 12 nucleotides matching TRBD2. Germline loops: CDR1 SQVTM, CDR2 ANQGSEA. V was clipped by 4 bases and J by 0 bases; unmatched bases: 1. The CDR3 contains 14 residues. The CDR3: CSVGLAGDSYEQYF. The DNA of the CDR3 is TGCAGCGTTGGACTAGCGGGGGACTCCTACGAGCAGTACTTC.

This chain uses TRBV11-3 with TRBJ1-1; 10 nucleotides agree with TRBD1. The junction had 5 bases not matched to a gene; V was cut back by 4 bases and J by 3 bases. The CDR3 consists of 15 residues. CDR1 and CDR2 (germline): SGHNT, YENEEA. In DNA, the CDR3 is TGTGCCAGCAGCTCTGGACAGGGGGGCGACACTGAAGCTTTCTTT. Translated: CASSSGQGGDTEAFF. Based on the CDR3 plus reference TRBV11-3 and TRBJ1-1, the full variable domain is EAGVVQSPRYKIIEKKQPVAFWCNPISGHNTLYWYLQNLGQGPELLIRYENEEAVDDSQLPKDRFSAERLKGVDSTLKIQPAELGDSAVYLCASSSGQGGDTEAFFGQGTRLTVV.

The gene calls are TRBV4-1 and TRBJ2-1, with 7 bases that match TRBD2. The V segment lost 0 bases and the J segment 1 base; nucleotides outside the gene matches: 15. This CDR3 comprises 20 residues. Germline CDR1 is MGHRA and CDR2 is YSYEKL. Written as DNA, the CDR3 is TGCGCCAGCAGCCAAGACCGGATAGGACATGGCGGGAGTTCCTACAATGAGCAGTTCTTC. This encodes CASSQDRIGHGGSSYNEQFF.

About this clone: One junction end does not reproduce the germline sequence, and a read error may be involved. The chain uses TRBV28 and TRBJ2-7; weak D call: TRBD2 (6 bases). The CDR3 sequence is 12 residues long. The germline CDR1 and CDR2 sequences are MDHEN and SYDVKM. The CDR3, as DNA: TGTGCCAGCAGTTCCCCCGTTGGAGGGCCTAGATTC. Its translation is CASSSPVGGPRF. Filled out from reference TRBV28 and TRBJ2-7, the complete variable domain reads DVKVTQSSRYLVKRTGEKVFLECVQDMDHENMFWYRQDPGLGLRLIYFSYDVKMKEKGDIPEGYSVSREKKERFSLILESASTNQTSMYLCASSSPVGGPRFGPGTRLTVT.

This chain connects TRBV5-1 to TRBJ1-1; unclear D gene. Germline V lookup: CDR1 SGHRS, CDR2 YFSETQ. The CDR3 covers 11 residues. Trimming pared 6 bases from V and 4 bases from J, leaving 7 bases between. DNA of the CDR3: TGCGCCAGCAAATGGGGCACTGAAGCTTTCTTT. Translated: CASKWGTEAFF.

The chain is built from TRBV6-2 or TRBV6-3 and TRBJ2-6; D not resolved. This CDR3 has 14 residues. In germline, CDR1 is MNHEY, CDR2 SVGEGT. Trimming cost V 5 bases and J 1 base, with 6 bases left between them. CDR3 amino acids: CASSETSGANVLTF. The DNA of the CDR3 is TGTGCCAGCAGTGAGACATCTGGGGCCAACGTCCTGACTTTC.

In its sample, this clone was seen once. This chain links TRBV4-1 with TRBJ2-7; D is undetermined. Between the trimmed V and J ends, which lost 0 bases and 6 bases, there was a span of 9 bases. CDR3 length: 13 amino acids. Germline values: CDR1 MGHRA, CDR2 YSYEKL. The CDR3 bases are TGCGCCAGCAGCCAAGAACCACGGATCGAGCAGTACTTC. It translates to CASSQEPRIEQYF.

V usage is TRBV5-6 and J usage is TRBJ1-5; D gene uncertain. V lost 4 bases and J lost 0, with 11 bases in between. Looked up from germline, CDR1 is SGHDT and CDR2 is YYEEEE. This CDR3 is 15 amino acids long. The CDR3 spells CASSLGIYSNQPQHF. CDR3 coding DNA: TGTGCCAGCAGCCTAGGGATTTATAGCAATCAGCCCCAGCATTTT.

The chain couples TRBV3-1 (or the pseudogene TRBV3-2) to TRBJ1-1; D remains ambiguous. From germline, CDR1 is LGHDT and CDR2 YNNKEL (reference sequence). There are 13 residues in the CDR3. Between the trimmed V and J ends, which lost 1 base and 10 bases, there was a span of 13 bases. The CDR3 is CASSQGTGIGAFF. Here the CDR3 DNA reads TGTGCCAGCAGCCAAGGGACCGGGATTGGAGCTTTCTTT.